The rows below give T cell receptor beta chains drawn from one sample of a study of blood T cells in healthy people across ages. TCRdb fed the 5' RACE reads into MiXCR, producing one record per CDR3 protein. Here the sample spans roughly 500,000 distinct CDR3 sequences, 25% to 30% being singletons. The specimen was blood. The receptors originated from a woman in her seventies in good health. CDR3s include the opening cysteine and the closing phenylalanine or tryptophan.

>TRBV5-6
CASSLGQYDEQFF
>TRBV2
CASRGDRLNYGYTF
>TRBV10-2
CASSDVSVGGGAYQETQYF
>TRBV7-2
CASSLGTGGMSQYF
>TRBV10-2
CASSETYNSPLHF
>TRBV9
CASSSGTGLKFF
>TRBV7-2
CASSRQGGTNEKLFF
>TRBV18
CASSPPGGAYGYTF
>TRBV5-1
CASSLDRVGTTEAFF
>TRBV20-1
CSAPGGGSTDTQYF
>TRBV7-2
CASSSRQGLQPQHF
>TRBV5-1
CASSLSPTETQYF
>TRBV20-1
CSATSYEGGSKETQYF
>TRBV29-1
CSGLQGAHGYTF
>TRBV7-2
CASTDGLAGAEQFF
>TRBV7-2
CASSWGERGYTDTQYF
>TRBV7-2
CASSLLGQGATEAFF
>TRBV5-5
CASSLGADYGYTF
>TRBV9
CASSVDAPTSQETQYF
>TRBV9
CASSVRGGPQETQYF
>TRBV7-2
CASSLAKGSNEQFF
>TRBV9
CASERAWGETQYF
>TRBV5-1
CASSSTAGLQGTQYF
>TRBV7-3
CASRLTSTDTQYF
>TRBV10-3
CAISGLGQGIPDTQYF
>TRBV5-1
CASSGIAGGYNEQFF
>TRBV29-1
CSVLRDRGPYEQYF
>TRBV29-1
CSVRRVLVGETQYF
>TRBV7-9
CASSLLTLGTDSNQPQHF
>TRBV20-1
CSATRGAMNTEAFF
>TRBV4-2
CASSQDTSGGIVSYEQYF
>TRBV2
CASILGFGGYTF
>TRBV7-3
CASSLRKAGTDTQYF
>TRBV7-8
CASSLVTGRGNTEAFF
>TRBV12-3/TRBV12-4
CASSSGTALTTYEQYF
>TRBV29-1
CSVVLKWDTGELFF
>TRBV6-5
CASSYSRQGPEQYF
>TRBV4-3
CASSQDRAGGTDTQYF
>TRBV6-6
CASNLRQGYGETQYF